This entry lists 13 T cell receptor beta chains sequenced from one sample in a study of blood T cell repertoires in COVID-19. Repertoires were generated with immunoSEQ multiplex PCR, while TCRdb's copy carries only in-frame clones and drops some. The sample lists roughly 53,000 clones; approximately 82% were seen once. The sample was peripheral blood. These receptors came from a human donor in a cohort sampled during active COVID-19.

The J gene is TRBJ2-7, the V gene TRBV5-8, with D possibly matching TRBD2 (6 bases). V gave up 0 bases and J gave up 2 bases, with 9 bases separating them. The CDR3 totals 14 residues. The germline CDR1 and CDR2 sequences are SGHTS and YDEGEE. CDR3 nucleotides: TGTGCCAGCAGCTTGGGGGGGGAGACCTACGAGCAGTACTTC. It translates to CASSLGGETYEQYF.

The gene calls are TRBV7-3 and TRBJ2-7; 8 bases are shared with TRBD1. This CDR3 has 15 residues. Germline V gene sequence: CDR1 SGHTA, CDR2 FQGTGA. Unmatched junction bases numbered 6, after V lost 1 base and J lost 4 bases. CDR3 region: CASSLKTGDRYEQYF. The DNA for the CDR3 is TGTGCCAGCAGCTTAAAGACAGGGGATAGGTACGAGCAGTACTTC.

V usage is TRBV5-1 and J usage is TRBJ2-3; D possibly corresponds to TRBD1 (5 bases). This CDR3 spans 18 amino acids. The germline gives CDR1 SGHRS, CDR2 YFSETQ. V was cut by 0 bases and J by 4 bases, with 21 bases left in between. Here the CDR3 reads CASSLDVRGRFNPDTQYF. The CDR3, as DNA: TGCGCCAGCAGCTTGGACGTTAGGGGTAGGTTTAACCCAGATACGCAGTATTTT.

The chain carries TRBV5-1 and TRBJ1-1, with D possibly matching TRBD1 (6 bases). Germline V lookup: CDR1 SGHRS, CDR2 YFSETQ. This CDR3 spans 14 amino acids. The germline V and J ends were trimmed by 4 bases and 3 bases, with 13 bases remaining between them. The CDR3 reads CASSLRGGDTEAFF. In nucleotides, the CDR3 is TGCGCCAGCAGCCTGAGGGGGGGAGACACTGAAGCTTTCTTT. Filled out from reference TRBV5-1 and TRBJ1-1, the complete variable domain reads KAGVTQTPRYLIKTRGQQVTLSCSPISGHRSVSWYQQTPGQGLQFLFEYFSETQRNKGNFPGRFSGRQFSNSRSEMNVSTLELGDSALYLCASSLRGGDTEAFFGQGTRLTVV.

This chain connects TRBV7-9 to TRBJ2-3, with 9 bases lining up with TRBD1. The V gene's germline CDR1 is SEHNR and CDR2 FQNEAQ (reference sequence). This CDR3 has 15 residues. Trimming at V came to 3 bases and at J to 1 base, leaving 2 bases not matched to a gene. The DNA of the CDR3 is TGTGCCAGCAGCTTTCGGACAGGGGGCACAGATACGCAGTATTTT. It codes for CASSFRTGGTDTQYF.

The rearrangement joins TRBV9 to TRBJ2-7, with TRBD2 identical over 10 bases. Unmatched junction bases numbered 5, after V lost 0 bases and J lost 5 bases. CDR1 is SGDLS, CDR2 YYNGEE, per germline. The CDR3 spans 15 residues. The CDR3: CASSVGLAGANEQYF. Here the CDR3 DNA reads TGTGCCAGCAGCGTAGGTCTAGCGGGAGCCAACGAGCAGTACTTC.

The chain uses TRBV6-5 and TRBJ1-5; D gene unclear. V was pared by 4 bases and J by 9 bases, with 16 bases between. Germline V CDR1 and CDR2: MNHEY, SVGAGI. This CDR3 spans 14 amino acids. The CDR3 coding sequence is TGTGCCAGCAGTTCCCGGCTCGAGGAGGGGCCCCAGCATTTT. Its protein is CASSSRLEEGPQHF.

This sequence joins TRBV6-2 or TRBV6-3 and TRBJ2-1; 8 nucleotides align to TRBD2. The CDR3 loop spans 15 amino acids. The ends lost 5 bases at V and 0 bases at J; junction bases unmatched: 3. CDR1 and CDR2 from the germline V gene are MNHEY and SVGEGT. CDR3 residues: CASSASGSSYNEQFF. The CDR3 DNA is TGTGCCAGCAGTGCGAGCGGGAGCTCCTACAATGAGCAGTTCTTC.

The rearrangement joins TRBV5-4 to TRBJ2-7, with 10 bases fitting TRBD2. In germline, CDR1 is SGHNT, CDR2 YYREEE (reference sequence). V gave up 0 bases and J gave up 6 bases; unmatched junction bases: 6. The CDR3 is 15 residues long. The CDR3 reads CASSLEPSGGLEQYF. The CDR3 coding sequence is TGTGCCAGCAGCTTGGAGCCTAGCGGGGGTCTCGAGCAGTACTTC.

The rearrangement links TRBV19 to TRBJ2-1, with 14 bases that match TRBD2. The CDR3 spans 15 residues. Germline V lookup: CDR1 LNHDA, CDR2 SQIVND (reference sequence). V dropped 6 bases and J dropped 7; count of bases not matched to a gene: 5. The CDR3 DNA sequence: TGTGCCAGTAGCCGGACTAGCGGGAGGCGTAATGAGCAGTTCTTC. Protein sequence: CASSRTSGRRNEQFF.

The chain carries TRBV5-4 and TRBJ2-1; TRBD1 agrees at 9 bases. CDR3 length equals 14 residues. Germline V gives CDR1 SGHNT, CDR2 YYREEE (reference sequence). V dropped 4 bases and J dropped 9; count of bases not matched to a gene: 8. The DNA for the CDR3 is TGTGCCAGCAGCGTATTCGGGACAGGGAGTGAGCAGTTCTTC. Its translation: CASSVFGTGSEQFF.

The chain recombines TRBV3-1 (or the pseudogene TRBV3-2) with TRBJ1-6; no clear D gene. The V and J ends lost 0 bases and 13 bases respectively, with 10 bases between them. CDR3 size: 13 residues. The germline V gene encodes CDR1 LGHDT and CDR2 YNNKEL (reference sequence). The chain's CDR3 is CASSQESVPPLHF. The CDR3 region has the DNA TGTGCCAGCAGCCAAGAATCCGTTCCCCCCCTCCACTTT.

The chain has TRBV28 and TRBJ1-5; D is perhaps TRBD1 (6 bases). The CDR3 runs to 15 residues. With 6 bases removed from V and 7 bases from J, the gap between germline ends came to 19 bases. The germline CDR1 and CDR2 sequences are MDHEN and SYDVKM. CDR3 loop: CASSFAGAGKQPQHF. CDR3 nucleotides: TGTGCCAGCAGCTTTGCGGGGGCAGGGAAACAGCCCCAGCATTTT.